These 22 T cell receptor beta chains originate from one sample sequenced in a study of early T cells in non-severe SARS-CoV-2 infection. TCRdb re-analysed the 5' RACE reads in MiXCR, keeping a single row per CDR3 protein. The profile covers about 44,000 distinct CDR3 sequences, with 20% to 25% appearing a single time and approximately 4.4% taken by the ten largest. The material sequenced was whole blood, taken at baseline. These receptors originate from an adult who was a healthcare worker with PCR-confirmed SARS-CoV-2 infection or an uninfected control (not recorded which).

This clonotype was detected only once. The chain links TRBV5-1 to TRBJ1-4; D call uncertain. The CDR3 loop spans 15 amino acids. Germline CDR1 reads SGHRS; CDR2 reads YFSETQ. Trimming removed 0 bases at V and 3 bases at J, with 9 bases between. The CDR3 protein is CASSLALQPNEKLFF. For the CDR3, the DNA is TGCGCCAGCAGCTTGGCTCTGCAGCCTAATGAAAAACTGTTTTTT. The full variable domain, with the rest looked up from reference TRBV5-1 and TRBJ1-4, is KAGVTQTPRYLIKTRGQQVTLSCSPISGHRSVSWYQQTPGQGLQFLFEYFSETQRNKGNFPGRFSGRQFSNSRSEMNVSTLELGDSALYLCASSLALQPNEKLFFGSGTQLSVL.

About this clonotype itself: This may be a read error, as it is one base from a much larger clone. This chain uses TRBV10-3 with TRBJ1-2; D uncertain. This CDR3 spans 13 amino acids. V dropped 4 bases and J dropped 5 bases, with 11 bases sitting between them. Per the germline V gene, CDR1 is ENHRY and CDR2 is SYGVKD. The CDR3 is CAISVVKVYGYTF. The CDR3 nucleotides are TGTGCCATCAGTGTGGTGAAGGTATATGGCTACACCTTC.

The CDR3 region is CASIGEHNEQFF. CDR3 nucleotide sequence: TGTGCCAGCATCGGGGAGCACAATGAGCAGTTCTTC. The rearrangement links TRBV6-2 or TRBV6-3 to TRBJ2-1, with D possibly matching TRBD2 (5 bases). The V end lost 7 bases, the J end lost 5 bases, and 9 bases lay between the germline ends. Per germline, CDR1 MNHEY and CDR2 SVGEGT. The CDR3 totals 12 residues.

CDR3 protein: CASSQTRAGGTDTQYF. DNA for the CDR3: TGTGCCAGCAGCCAGACGAGAGCGGGGGGCACAGATACGCAGTATTTT. The chain is built from TRBV4-2 and TRBJ2-3; 8 nucleotides match TRBD2. CDR1 and CDR2 (germline): LGHNA, YNFKEQ. The CDR3 loop spans 16 amino acids. V lost 3 bases, J lost 1 base, and 6 bases stayed unmatched.

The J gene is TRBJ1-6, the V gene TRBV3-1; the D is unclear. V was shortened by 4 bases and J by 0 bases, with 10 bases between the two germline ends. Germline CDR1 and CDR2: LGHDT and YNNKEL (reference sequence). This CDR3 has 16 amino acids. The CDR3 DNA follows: TGTGCCAGCAGCCCACGGGCGAGCTCCTATAATTCACCCCTCCACTTT. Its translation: CASSPRASSYNSPLHF.

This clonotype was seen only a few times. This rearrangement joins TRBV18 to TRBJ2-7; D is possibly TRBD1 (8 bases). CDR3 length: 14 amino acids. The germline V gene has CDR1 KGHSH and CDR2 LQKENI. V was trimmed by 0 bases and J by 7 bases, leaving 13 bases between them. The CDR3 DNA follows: TGTGCCAGCTCACCACCAACAGGGGGAGGGGAGCAGTACTTC. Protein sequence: CASSPPTGGGEQYF.

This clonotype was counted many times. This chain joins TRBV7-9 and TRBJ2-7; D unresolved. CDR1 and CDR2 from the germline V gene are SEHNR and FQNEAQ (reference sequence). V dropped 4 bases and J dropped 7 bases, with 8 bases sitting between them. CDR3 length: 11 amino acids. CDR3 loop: CASSSPREQYF. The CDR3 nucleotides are TGTGCCAGCAGCTCCCCCAGAGAGCAGTACTTC.

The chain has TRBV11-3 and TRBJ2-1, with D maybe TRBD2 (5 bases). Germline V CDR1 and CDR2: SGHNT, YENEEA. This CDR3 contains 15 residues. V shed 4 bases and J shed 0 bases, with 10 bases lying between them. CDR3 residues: CASSYGKLSYNEQFF. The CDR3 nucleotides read TGTGCCAGCAGCTACGGGAAGCTCTCCTACAATGAGCAGTTCTTC.

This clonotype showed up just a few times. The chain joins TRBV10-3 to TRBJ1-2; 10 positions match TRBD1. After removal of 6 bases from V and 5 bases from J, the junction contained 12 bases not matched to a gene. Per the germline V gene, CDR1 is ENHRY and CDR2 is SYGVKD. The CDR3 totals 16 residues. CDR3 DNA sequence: TGTGCCATCAGCGAAAGTGCGGGACAGGGGATTTATGGCTACACCTTC. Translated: CAISESAGQGIYGYTF.

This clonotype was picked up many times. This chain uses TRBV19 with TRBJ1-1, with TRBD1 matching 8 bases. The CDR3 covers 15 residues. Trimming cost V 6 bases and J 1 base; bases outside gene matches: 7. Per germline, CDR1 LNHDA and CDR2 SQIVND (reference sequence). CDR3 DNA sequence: TGTGCCAGTAGCCCCGGGACAGGTCCGAACACTGAAGCTTTCTTT. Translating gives CASSPGTGPNTEAFF. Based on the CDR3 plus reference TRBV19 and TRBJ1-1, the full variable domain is DGGITQSPKYLFRKEGQNVTLSCEQNLNHDAMYWYRQDPGQGLRLIYYSQIVNDFQKGDIAEGYSVSREKKESFPLTVTSAQKNPTAFYLCASSPGTGPNTEAFFGQGTRLTVV.

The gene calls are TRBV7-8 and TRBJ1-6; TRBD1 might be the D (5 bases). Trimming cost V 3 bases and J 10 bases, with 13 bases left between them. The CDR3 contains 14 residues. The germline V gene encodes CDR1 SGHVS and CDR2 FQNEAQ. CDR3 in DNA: TGTGCCAGCAGCTTGGGGGGGGTTCAATCACCCCTCCACTTT. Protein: CASSLGGVQSPLHF.

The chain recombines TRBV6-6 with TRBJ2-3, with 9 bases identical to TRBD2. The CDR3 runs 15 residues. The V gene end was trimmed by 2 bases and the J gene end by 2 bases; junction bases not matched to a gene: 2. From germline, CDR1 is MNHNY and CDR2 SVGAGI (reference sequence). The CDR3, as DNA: TGTGCCAGCAGTTACGCGGGAGGGAACACAGATACGCAGTATTTT. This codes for CASSYAGGNTDTQYF.

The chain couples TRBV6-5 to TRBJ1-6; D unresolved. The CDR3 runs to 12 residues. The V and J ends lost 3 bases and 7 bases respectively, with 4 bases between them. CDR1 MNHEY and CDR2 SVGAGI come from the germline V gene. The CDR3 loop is CASSYANSPLHF. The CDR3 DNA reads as TGTGCCAGCAGTTATGCCAATTCACCCCTCCACTTT.

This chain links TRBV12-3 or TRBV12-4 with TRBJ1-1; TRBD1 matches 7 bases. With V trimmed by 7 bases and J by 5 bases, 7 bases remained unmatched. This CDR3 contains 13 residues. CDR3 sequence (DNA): TGTGCCAGCACCCGACAGGGTGGAACTGAAGCTTTCTTT. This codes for CASTRQGGTEAFF.

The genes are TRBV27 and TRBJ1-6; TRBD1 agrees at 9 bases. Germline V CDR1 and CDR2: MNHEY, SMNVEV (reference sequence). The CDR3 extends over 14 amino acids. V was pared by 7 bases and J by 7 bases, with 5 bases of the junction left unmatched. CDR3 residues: CASKIGQGNSPLHF. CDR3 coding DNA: TGTGCCAGCAAGATTGGACAGGGGAATTCACCCCTCCACTTT.

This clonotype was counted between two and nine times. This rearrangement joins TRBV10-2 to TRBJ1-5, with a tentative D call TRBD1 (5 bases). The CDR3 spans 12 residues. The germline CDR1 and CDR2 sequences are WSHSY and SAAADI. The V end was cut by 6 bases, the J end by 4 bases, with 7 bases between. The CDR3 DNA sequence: TGCGCCAGCAGACAGGAGAATCAGCCCCAGCATTTT. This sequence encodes CASRQENQPQHF.

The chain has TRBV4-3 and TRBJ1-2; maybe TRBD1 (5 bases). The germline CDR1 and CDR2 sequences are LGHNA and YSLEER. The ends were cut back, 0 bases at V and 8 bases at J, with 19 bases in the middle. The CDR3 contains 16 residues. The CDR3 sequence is CASSQDSVGRGNGYTF. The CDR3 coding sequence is TGCGCCAGCAGCCAAGATTCTGTGGGGCGAGGGAACGGCTACACCTTC.

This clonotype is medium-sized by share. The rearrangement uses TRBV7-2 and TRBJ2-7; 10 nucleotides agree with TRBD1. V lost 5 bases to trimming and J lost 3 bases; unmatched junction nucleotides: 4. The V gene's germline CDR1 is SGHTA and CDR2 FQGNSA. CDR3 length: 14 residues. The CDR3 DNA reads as TGTGCCAGCAGCCCATGGACAGGGGGCTACGAGCAGTACTTC. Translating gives CASSPWTGGYEQYF.

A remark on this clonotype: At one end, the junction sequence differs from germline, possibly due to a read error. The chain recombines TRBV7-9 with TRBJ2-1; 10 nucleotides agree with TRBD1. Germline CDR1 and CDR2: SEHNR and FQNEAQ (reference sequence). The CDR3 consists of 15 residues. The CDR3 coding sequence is TGTGCCAGCAGCCCGGGACAGGGGAGAAACAATGGGCAGTTCTTC. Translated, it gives CASSPGQGRNNGQFF.

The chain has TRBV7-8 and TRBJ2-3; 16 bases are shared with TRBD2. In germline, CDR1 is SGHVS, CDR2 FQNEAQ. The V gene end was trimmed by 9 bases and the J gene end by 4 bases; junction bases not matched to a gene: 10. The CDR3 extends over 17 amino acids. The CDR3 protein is CASDSGTSGGEADTQYF. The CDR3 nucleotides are TGTGCCAGTGACTCCGGGACTAGCGGGGGGGAGGCAGATACGCAGTATTTT.

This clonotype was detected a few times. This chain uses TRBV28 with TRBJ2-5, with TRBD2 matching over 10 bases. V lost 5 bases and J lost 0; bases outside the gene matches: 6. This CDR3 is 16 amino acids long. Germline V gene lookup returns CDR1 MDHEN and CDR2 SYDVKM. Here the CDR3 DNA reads TGTGCCAGCAGTCTACTACTAGCGGGGTACCAAGAGACCCAGTACTTC. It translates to CASSLLLAGYQETQYF.

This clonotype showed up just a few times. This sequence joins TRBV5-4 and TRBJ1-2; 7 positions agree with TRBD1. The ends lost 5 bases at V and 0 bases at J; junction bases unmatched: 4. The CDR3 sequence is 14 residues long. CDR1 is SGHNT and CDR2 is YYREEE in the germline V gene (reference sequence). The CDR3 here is CASRNRGSNYGYTF. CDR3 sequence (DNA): TGTGCCAGCAGGAACAGGGGTTCTAACTATGGCTACACCTTC.